Following are 23 T cell receptor beta chains from one sample sequenced in a study of cytomegalovirus exposure and HLA in healthy donors. Produced via immunoSEQ multiplex PCR; TCRdb's table is partial and in-frame only. The sample has fewer than 200,000 clones; 84% are singletons. The sample comprised PBMCs. These receptors all come from a woman younger than 35 in good health and CMV-seropositive.

The chain employs TRBV7-9 and TRBJ2-7; D may be TRBD2 (7 bases). This CDR3 has 17 residues. Trimming took 3 bases from V and 3 from J, leaving 21 bases between them. Germline V gene lookup returns CDR1 SEHNR and CDR2 FQNEAQ (reference sequence). CDR3 bases: TGTGCCAGCAGCTTGGGGGGAGGGACAAGAGAACTCTACGAGCAGTACTTC. Translated, it gives CASSLGGGTRELYEQYF.

The V call is TRBV7-2, the J call TRBJ1-1; weak D call: TRBD1 (6 bases). Trimming left V 1 base short and J 2 bases short, with 14 bases between. This CDR3 contains 16 residues. Looked up from germline, CDR1 is SGHTA and CDR2 is FQGNSA. Here the CDR3 DNA reads TGTGCCAGCAGCTTAGATAGCAGGGGTTCCAACACTGAAGCTTTCTTT. Translated, it gives CASSLDSRGSNTEAFF.

The rearrangement links TRBV4-2 to TRBJ2-5, with 7 bases fitting TRBD1. The CDR3 is 18 amino acids. Unmatched junction bases numbered 14, after V lost 0 bases and J lost 4 bases. Germline V CDR1 and CDR2: LGHNA, YNFKEQ. CDR3 nucleotides: TGTGCCAGCAGCCAAGACAGGGGGTTTGAGGGGGCGGTAGAGACCCAGTACTTC. Its protein product is CASSQDRGFEGAVETQYF.

This chain joins TRBV6-4 and TRBJ2-7; 9 nucleotides match TRBD1. Losses at the gene ends were 5 bases for V and 4 bases for J; bases not matched to a gene: 6. From germline, CDR1 is MRHNA and CDR2 SNTAGT. The CDR3 sequence is 14 residues long. The CDR3 loop is CASSLQGASYEQYF. The CDR3 DNA is TGTGCCAGCAGTTTACAGGGGGCGAGTTACGAGCAGTACTTC.

The rearrangement joins TRBV14 to TRBJ2-4, with 8 bases that match TRBD2. The CDR3 totals 16 residues. J gave up 0 bases and V 0 bases, and 1 base lay outside the gene matches. From germline, CDR1 is SGHDN and CDR2 FVKESK. The CDR3 DNA reads TGTGCCAGCAGCCAAGAGCGGGGGGTAGCCAAAAACATTCAGTACTTC. Its protein product is CASSQERGVAKNIQYF.

The rearrangement joins TRBV14 to TRBJ2-7; 8 bases are a match to TRBD2. The junction had 6 bases not matched to a gene; V was cut back by 3 bases and J by 2 bases. The germline CDR1 and CDR2 sequences are SGHDN and FVKESK. This CDR3 region has 15 residues. The CDR3 loop is CASSHRSGGPYEQYF. The CDR3 DNA follows: TGTGCCAGCAGCCATAGGAGCGGGGGCCCCTACGAGCAGTACTTC.

DNA for the CDR3: TGTGCCACCACGACAGGGGATGTCACTGAAGCTTTCTTT. As protein: CATTTGDVTEAFF. The genes are TRBV2 and TRBJ1-1, with 8 bases that match TRBD1. The J segment lost 4 bases and the V segment lost 10 bases, leaving 8 bases of the junction unmatched. CDR1 is SNHLY, CDR2 FYNNEI, per germline. There are 13 residues in the CDR3.

This chain connects TRBV2 to TRBJ2-7; tentative D call: TRBD1 (5 bases). The V and J ends lost 1 base and 4 bases respectively, with 11 bases between them. Germline V lookup: CDR1 SNHLY, CDR2 FYNNEI. CDR3 length equals 14 residues. The CDR3 is CASSEGQYRYEQYF. CDR3 in DNA: TGTGCCAGCAGTGAAGGACAGTATAGATACGAGCAGTACTTC.

The gene calls are TRBV4-1 and TRBJ1-2, with 11 bases lining up with TRBD1. The CDR3 sequence is 18 residues long. Trimming took 0 bases from V and 7 from J; bases not matched to a gene: 13. Germline assignment: CDR1 MGHRA and CDR2 YSYEKL. The CDR3 protein is CASSQDQAGTGGSRGYTF. CDR3 nucleotides: TGCGCCAGCAGCCAAGATCAGGCCGGGACAGGGGGATCTCGTGGCTACACCTTC.

This chain joins TRBV27 and TRBJ2-7; TRBD1 might be the D (6 bases). The V gene's germline CDR1 is MNHEY and CDR2 SMNVEV (reference sequence). CDR3 size: 13 residues. V lost 2 bases to trimming and J lost 9 bases, with 14 bases between them. CDR3 region: CASSLHDRSRQYF. In nucleotides, the CDR3 is TGTGCCAGCAGTTTACATGACAGGAGTAGGCAGTACTTC.

This chain uses TRBV5-1 with TRBJ1-6; TRBD1 agrees at 7 bases. The CDR3 spans 15 residues. V lost 4 bases, J lost 9 bases, and 10 bases stayed unmatched. CDR1 and CDR2 from the germline V gene are SGHRS and YFSETQ. The CDR3 DNA reads as TGCGCCAGCAGCCCGGGGACAGTCAACGGTTCACCCCTCCACTTT. Translated: CASSPGTVNGSPLHF.

The CDR3: CASSPRQGADEQYF. As DNA, the CDR3 is TGTGCCAGCAGCCCCAGACAGGGGGCGGACGAGCAGTACTTC. V usage is TRBV7-9 and J usage is TRBJ2-7, with 10 bases identical to TRBD1. The CDR3 consists of 14 residues. V shed 5 bases, J shed 5 bases, and the junction held 6 bases outside the gene matches. Germline-derived CDR1 and CDR2 are SEHNR and FQNEAQ (reference sequence).

The V and J genes are TRBV18 and TRBJ1-4, with 7 bases that match TRBD1. J was trimmed by 4 bases and V by 1 base; bases with no gene match: 6. CDR1 is KGHSH and CDR2 is LQKENI in the germline V gene. The CDR3 totals 16 residues. The CDR3 loop is CASSPQTGVYNEKLFF. CDR3 bases: TGTGCCAGCTCACCACAAACAGGGGTCTATAATGAAAAACTGTTTTTT.

This clone was seen at least ten times. The chain carries TRBV7-9 and TRBJ2-7, with D maybe TRBD1 (6 bases). Trimming took 0 bases from V and 2 from J, leaving 11 bases between them. This CDR3 has 15 amino acids. CDR1 and CDR2 (germline): SEHNR, FQNEAQ (reference sequence). The CDR3 DNA sequence: TGTGCCAGCAGCTTAGCGGTGGACAGAGCCTACGAGCAGTACTTC. Amino acid sequence: CASSLAVDRAYEQYF.

The chain couples TRBV7-2 to TRBJ2-7, with 9 bases fitting TRBD2. Per the germline V gene, CDR1 is SGHTA and CDR2 is FQGNSA. This CDR3 is built from 15 residues. After removal of 2 bases from V and 4 bases from J, the junction contained 6 bases not matched to a gene. The CDR3: CASSLNSGGKYEQYF. The DNA of the CDR3 is TGTGCCAGCAGCTTAAACAGCGGGGGGAAATACGAGCAGTACTTC.

The chain has TRBV29-1 and TRBJ1-2; D is perhaps TRBD1 (6 bases). Germline loops: CDR1 SQVTM, CDR2 ANQGSEA. V was cut by 8 bases and J by 3 bases, with 25 bases left in between. The CDR3 loop spans 16 amino acids. The CDR3 DNA follows: TGCAGCATAACAGGGCGACCACGCGGTTGGGACTATGGCTACACCTTC. Its protein is CSITGRPRGWDYGYTF.

V and J are TRBV5-1 and TRBJ1-2; D remains unclear. The CDR3 runs 15 residues. Trimming cost V 0 bases and J 0 bases, with 9 bases left between them. The germline V gene encodes CDR1 SGHRS and CDR2 YFSETQ. CDR3 nucleotides: TGCGCCAGCAGCTTGGATGGCAGTTCTAACTATGGCTACACCTTC. Encoded protein: CASSLDGSSNYGYTF.

The rearrangement links TRBV7-3 to TRBJ2-1; D is possibly TRBD2 (5 bases). Germline CDR1 reads SGHTA; CDR2 reads FQGTGA. Trimming cost V 1 base and J 6 bases, with 10 bases left between them. CDR3 length: 14 residues. The CDR3 is CASSLSGSLNEQFF. CDR3 nucleotide sequence: TGTGCCAGCAGCTTAAGCGGGTCCCTCAATGAGCAGTTCTTC.

The rearrangement links TRBV5-6 to TRBJ1-5; TRBD1 might be the D (5 bases). The CDR3 sequence is 15 residues long. Germline CDR1 and CDR2: SGHDT and YYEEEE. Trimming removed 2 bases at V and 5 bases at J, with 14 bases between. CDR3 residues: CASSLGAGNYQPQHF. In DNA, the CDR3 is TGTGCCAGCAGCTTAGGGGCAGGGAATTATCAGCCCCAGCATTTT.

This clone came up once. The chain couples TRBV7-2 to TRBJ1-3; D is perhaps TRBD1 (5 bases). Trimming took 6 bases from V and 3 from J, leaving 12 bases between them. Germline values: CDR1 SGHTA, CDR2 FQGNSA. The CDR3 runs to 14 residues. CDR3 protein: CASRPQGFGNTIYF. The DNA for the CDR3 is TGTGCCAGCAGGCCTCAGGGATTTGGAAACACCATATATTTT. Full variable domain (rest looked up from reference TRBV7-2 and TRBJ1-3): GAGVSQSPSNKVTEKGKDVELRCDPISGHTALYWYRQSLGQGLEFLIYFQGNSAPDKSGLPSDRFSAERTGGSVSTLTIQRTQQEDSAVYLCASRPQGFGNTIYFGEGSWLTVV.

The chain employs TRBV7-9 and TRBJ2-7, with D possibly being TRBD2 (7 bases). Germline CDR1 reads SEHNR; CDR2 reads FQNEAQ (reference sequence). The CDR3 contains 14 residues. Deletions cut 10 bases from V and 1 base from J, with 17 bases between. This CDR3 is CATGEGGRSYEQYF. CDR3 bases: TGTGCCACTGGGGAGGGGGGGCGATCCTACGAGCAGTACTTC.

The V gene is TRBV7-2, the J gene TRBJ1-1, with D maybe TRBD1 (5 bases). The CDR3 covers 14 residues. Trimming removed 5 bases from V and 2 bases from J, with 12 bases in between. In germline, CDR1 is SGHTA, CDR2 FQGNSA. This CDR3 reads CASSPSTANTEAFF. In DNA form, the CDR3 reads TGTGCCAGCAGCCCTTCGACAGCAAACACTGAAGCTTTCTTT.

This clone was seen only once. The gene calls are TRBV5-8 and TRBJ2-1, with D perhaps matching TRBD2 (6 bases). The ends were cut back, 4 bases at V and 0 bases at J, with 11 bases in the middle. In germline, CDR1 is SGHTS, CDR2 YDEGEE. The CDR3 covers 15 residues. CDR3 nucleotide sequence: TGTGCCAGCAGCAGGGGACTTTTCTCCTACAATGAGCAGTTCTTC. Encoded protein: CASSRGLFSYNEQFF.